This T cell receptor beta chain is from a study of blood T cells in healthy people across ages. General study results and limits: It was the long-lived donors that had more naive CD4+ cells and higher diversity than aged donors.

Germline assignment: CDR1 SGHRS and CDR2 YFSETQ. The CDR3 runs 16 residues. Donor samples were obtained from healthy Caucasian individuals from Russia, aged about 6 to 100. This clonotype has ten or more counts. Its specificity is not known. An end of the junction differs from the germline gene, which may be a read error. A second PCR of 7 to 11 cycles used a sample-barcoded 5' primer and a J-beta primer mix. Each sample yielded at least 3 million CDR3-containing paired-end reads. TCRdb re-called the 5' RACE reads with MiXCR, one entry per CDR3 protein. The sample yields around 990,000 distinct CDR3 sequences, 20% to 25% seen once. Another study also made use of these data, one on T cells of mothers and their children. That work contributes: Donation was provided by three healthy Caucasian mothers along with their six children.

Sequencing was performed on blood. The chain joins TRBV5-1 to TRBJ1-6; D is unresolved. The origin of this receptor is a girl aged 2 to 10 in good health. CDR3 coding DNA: TGTGCCAGCAGCTTAGAAGGGAGCTCCTATAATTCACCCCTCCACTTT. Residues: CASSLEGSSYNSPLHF.